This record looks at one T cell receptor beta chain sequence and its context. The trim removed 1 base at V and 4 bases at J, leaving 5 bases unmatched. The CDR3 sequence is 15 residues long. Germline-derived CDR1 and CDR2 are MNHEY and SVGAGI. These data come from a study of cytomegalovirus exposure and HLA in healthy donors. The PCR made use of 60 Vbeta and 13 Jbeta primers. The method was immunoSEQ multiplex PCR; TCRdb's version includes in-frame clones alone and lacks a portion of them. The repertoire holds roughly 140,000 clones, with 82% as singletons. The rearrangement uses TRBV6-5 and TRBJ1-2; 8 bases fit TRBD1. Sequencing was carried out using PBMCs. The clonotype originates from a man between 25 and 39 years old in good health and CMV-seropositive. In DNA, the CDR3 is TGTGCCAGCAGTTACTTTGACAGGGGAGGCTATGGCTACACCTTC. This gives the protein CASSYFDRGGYGYTF.